Presented here are 30 T cell receptor beta chains from one specimen sequenced in a study of CD8 T cells in ankylosing spondylitis. TCRdb called the 5' RACE reads again in MiXCR, with one record for every CDR3 protein. Of 200,000 to 250,000 distinct CDR3 sequences listed, under 12% were seen once; the top ten hold about 3%. The sample consisted of blood, either unsorted or a sorted T cell fraction (not recorded which). These receptors were obtained from a male donor with ankylosing spondylitis or in good health (not recorded which).

This clonotype was seen ten or more times. The chain employs TRBV6-1 and TRBJ2-1; the match to TRBD2 covers 12 bases. CDR1 is MNHNS, CDR2 SASEGT, per germline. The CDR3 totals 14 residues. Germline trimming cut 8 bases from V and 7 bases from J; bases unmatched to any gene: 6. CDR3 sequence (DNA): TGTGCCAGCGGCCATCTAGCGGGAGGGAATGAGCAGTTCTTC. It specifies CASGHLAGGNEQFF.

J is TRBJ2-1 and V is TRBV7-9, with 14 nucleotides matching TRBD2. Trimming cost V 6 bases and J 7 bases; bases outside gene matches: 5. The germline gives CDR1 SEHNR, CDR2 FQNEAQ (reference sequence). CDR3 length: 15 residues. The DNA of the CDR3 is TGTGCCAGCAGGCCGGGACTAGCGGGAGAGAATGAGCAGTTCTTC. Translated, it gives CASRPGLAGENEQFF. Full variable domain (remainder filled in from reference TRBV7-9 and TRBJ2-1): DTGVSQNPRHKITKRGQNVTFRCDPISEHNRLYWYRQTLGQGPEFLTYFQNEAQLEKSRLLSDRFSAERPKGSFSTLEIQRTEQGDSAMYLCASRPGLAGENEQFFGPGTRLTVL.

This clonotype came up a few times. V and J are TRBV7-2 and TRBJ1-1; D not certain. Germline values: CDR1 SGHTA, CDR2 FQGNSA. V was clipped by 1 base and J by 7 bases, with 10 bases between them. This CDR3 spans 13 amino acids. The CDR3 region has the DNA TGTGCCAGCAGCTTAGGGGAAGGTCTTGAAGCTTTCTTT. Protein: CASSLGEGLEAFF.

This clonotype appeared a few times. This rearrangement joins TRBV5-5 to TRBJ2-2; 8 bases align to TRBD1. Per germline, CDR1 SGHKS and CDR2 YYEKEE (reference sequence). The CDR3 sequence is 13 residues long. Losses at the gene ends were 4 bases for V and 6 bases for J; bases not matched to a gene: 2. The CDR3, as DNA: TGTGCCAGCAGCATACAGGGGGCCGGGGAGCTGTTTTTT. It specifies CASSIQGAGELFF.

This chain uses TRBV7-9 with TRBJ1-2; perhaps TRBD1 as D (5 bases). The CDR3 is 15 amino acids. V lost 4 bases and J 4 bases, leaving 16 bases between the germline ends. CDR1 and CDR2 (germline): SEHNR, FQNEAQ (reference sequence). This CDR3 is CASSSPEPGVYGYTF. The CDR3 DNA reads TGTGCCAGCAGCTCCCCAGAACCGGGGGTCTATGGCTACACCTTC.

The table lists this clonotype with many counts. V is TRBV20-1 and J is TRBJ2-1; 7 bases align to TRBD1. The junction had 5 bases not matched to a gene; V was cut back by 0 bases and J by 3 bases. This CDR3 has 15 residues. CDR1 and CDR2 from the germline V gene are DFQATT and SNEGSKA (reference sequence). As DNA, the CDR3 is TGCAGTGCTAGAGATCGACAGGGCGGCTACAATGAGCAGTTCTTC. Amino acid sequence: CSARDRQGGYNEQFF.

Notes on this clonotype: Given a much more abundant clone one base away, this may be a read error. The chain is built from TRBV5-1 and TRBJ2-1; 9 nucleotides line up with TRBD1. Germline V gene lookup returns CDR1 SGHRS and CDR2 YFSETQ. The CDR3 sequence is 13 residues long. The V and J ends lost 4 bases and 12 bases, in that order; junction bases with no gene match: 8. CDR3 sequence: CASSKTGGNAQFF. As DNA, the CDR3 is TGCGCCAGCAGCAAAACAGGGGGCAACGCGCAGTTCTTC.

This clonotype was seen at least ten times. The junction departs from the called germline gene at one end, perhaps through a read error. The V gene is TRBV5-1, the J gene TRBJ2-7; D perhaps matches TRBD1 (6 bases). The CDR3 has 13 amino acids. Per germline, CDR1 SGHRS and CDR2 YFSETQ. CDR3 in amino acids: CASSLDRAYEQYF. In nucleotides, the CDR3 is TGCGCCAGCAGTTTGGACAGAGCCTACGAGCAGTACTTC.

Many counts were recorded for this clonotype. The rearrangement uses TRBV6-1 and TRBJ2-1, with 11 positions matching TRBD2. Unmatched junction bases numbered 6, after V lost 6 bases and J lost 5 bases. The CDR3 extends over 15 amino acids. CDR1 and CDR2 (germline): MNHNS, SASEGT. CDR3 sequence: CASRVTSGINNEQFF. In DNA form, the CDR3 reads TGTGCCAGCAGGGTGACTAGCGGGATAAACAATGAGCAGTTCTTC.

This clonotype was recorded at least ten times. CDR3 region: CSARLARSTDTQYF. In DNA form, the CDR3 reads TGCAGCGCCCGACTAGCCCGATCCACAGATACGCAGTATTTT. The J gene is TRBJ2-3, the V gene TRBV29-1; TRBD2 aligns across 7 bases. The CDR3 is 14 amino acids. The germline CDR1 and CDR2 sequences are SQVTM and ANQGSEA. V shed 7 bases and J 2 bases; nucleotides not matched to a gene: 9.

This clonotype was seen repeatedly, ten times or more. The gene calls are TRBV3-1 and TRBJ2-2; no clear D. Trimming shortened V by 5 bases and J by 1 base, and 2 bases separated the two germline ends. CDR1 LGHDT and CDR2 YNNKEL come from the germline V gene (reference sequence). This CDR3 contains 12 residues. The CDR3 DNA is TGTGCCAGCAGCTGGAACACCGGGGAGCTGTTTTTT. Translating gives CASSWNTGELFF.

This clonotype was detected many times. The genes are TRBV6-1 and TRBJ1-4; 8 bases map to TRBD1. Germline CDR1 reads MNHNS; CDR2 reads SASEGT. The CDR3 has 18 amino acids. J was trimmed by 0 bases and V by 7 bases; bases with no gene match: 13. This chain's CDR3 is CASKHPTGQGATNEKLFF. CDR3 coding DNA: TGTGCCAGCAAACACCCCACAGGACAGGGCGCAACTAATGAAAAACTGTTTTTT.

This clonotype was seen repeatedly, ten times or more. This rearrangement joins TRBV27 to TRBJ1-1; TRBD1 is a possible D gene (6 bases). This CDR3 is 15 amino acids long. V lost 5 bases and J lost 3, with 16 bases in between. Germline V gene sequence: CDR1 MNHEY, CDR2 SMNVEV (reference sequence). The CDR3 DNA reads as TGTGCCAGCAGTCCGTACACAGGGATGGACACTGAAGCTTTCTTT. Translation gives CASSPYTGMDTEAFF.

The rearrangement links TRBV6-5 to TRBJ2-2, with D unclear. The V end lost 2 bases, the J end lost 3 bases, and 4 bases lay between the germline ends. The CDR3 is 13 amino acids. Germline values: CDR1 MNHEY, CDR2 SVGAGI. The CDR3 region is CASSYVDTGELFF. The CDR3 region has the DNA TGTGCCAGCAGTTACGTAGACACCGGGGAGCTGTTTTTT.

This clonotype appeared many times. The chain combines TRBV6-1 with TRBJ2-1, with TRBD2 as a possible D gene (6 bases). Trimming stripped 6 bases from V and 2 bases from J, with 14 bases between. Looked up from germline, CDR1 is MNHNS and CDR2 is SASEGT. The CDR3 sequence is 15 residues long. CDR3 in DNA: TGTGCCAGCAGGGGCGGGGTGTCCCCCTACAATGAGCAGTTCTTC. This sequence encodes CASRGGVSPYNEQFF.

This clonotype appeared many times. The CDR3 is CASSLVGLAGETQYF. The CDR3 coding sequence is TGTGCCAGCAGCTTAGTCGGGCTAGCGGGGGAGACCCAGTACTTC. The genes are TRBV7-2 and TRBJ2-5, with 9 bases matching TRBD2. J gave up 5 bases and V 1 base, and 5 bases lay outside the gene matches. From germline, CDR1 is SGHTA and CDR2 FQGNSA. This CDR3 spans 15 amino acids.

At least ten counts were recorded for this clonotype. The V and J genes are TRBV5-1 and TRBJ1-5; a possible D gene is TRBD1 (6 bases). The CDR3 contains 14 residues. V was clipped by 0 bases and J by 7 bases, with 11 bases between them. CDR1 and CDR2 from the germline V gene are SGHRS and YFSETQ. The chain's CDR3 is CASSLERGGQPQHF. As DNA, the CDR3 is TGCGCCAGCAGCTTGGAACGAGGGGGACAGCCCCAGCATTTT.

The chain employs TRBV7-9 and TRBJ2-5, with D possibly called TRBD1 or TRBD2 (5 bases each). Trimming left V 8 bases short and J 6 bases short, with 19 bases between. Germline V CDR1 and CDR2: SEHNR, FQNEAQ (reference sequence). The CDR3 has 14 amino acids. DNA for the CDR3: TGTGCCAGCGTAACCGGGACGAGTGGGAAGACCCAGTACTTC. Translated: CASVTGTSGKTQYF.

This clonotype was observed at least ten times. The V gene is TRBV20-1, the J gene TRBJ1-5, with TRBD1 matching 7 bases. The CDR3 spans 15 residues. Germline CDR1 DFQATT, CDR2 SNEGSKA (reference sequence). Trimming took 1 base from V and 2 from J; bases not matched to a gene: 5. CDR3: CSARVGTVGNQPQHF. The CDR3 DNA follows: TGCAGTGCTAGAGTTGGGACAGTCGGCAATCAGCCCCAGCATTTT.

With regard to this clonotype: This could be a read error, since a much larger clone is one nucleotide away. The chain couples TRBV7-6 to TRBJ2-7; TRBD1 matches at 7 bases. Germline loops: CDR1 SGHVS, CDR2 FNYEAQ. CDR3 size: 15 residues. CDR3 coding DNA: TGTGCCAGCAGTCCTAACAGGGGCAACCACTACGGGCAGTACTTC. It specifies CASSPNRGNHYGQYF.

This clonotype occurred many times. The rearrangement uses TRBV20-1 and TRBJ2-2; 12 nucleotides agree with TRBD2. Germline CDR1 and CDR2: DFQATT and SNEGSKA (reference sequence). Trimming removed 6 bases from V and 4 bases from J; junction bases left unmatched: 6. CDR3 size: 15 residues. The CDR3 here is CSATSLAGGTGELFF. The CDR3 DNA follows: TGCAGTGCAACGTCACTAGCGGGAGGCACCGGGGAGCTGTTTTTT.

There are many counts of this clonotype. V gene TRBV20-1 combines with J gene TRBJ1-2; possible D gene TRBD1, 5 bases. V was pared by 5 bases and J by 6 bases, with 13 bases between. This CDR3 has 12 residues. Germline CDR1 reads DFQATT; CDR2 reads SNEGSKA (reference sequence). The CDR3 region has the DNA TGCAGTGCTGAGAGGGGAAGCGATGGCTACACCTTC. Its protein is CSAERGSDGYTF.

The chain couples TRBV11-3 to TRBJ2-7; D gene unclear. Trimming took 3 bases from V and 5 from J, leaving 11 bases between them. CDR3 size: 13 residues. Germline CDR1 and CDR2: SGHNT and YENEEA. In DNA, the CDR3 is TGTGCCAGCAGCTTCCCGCGACACAACGAGCAGTACTTC. Amino acid sequence: CASSFPRHNEQYF.

This clonotype came up many times. The rearrangement joins TRBV9 to TRBJ2-3; D remains ambiguous. Per germline, CDR1 SGDLS and CDR2 YYNGEE. This CDR3 is built from 12 residues. The ends were cut back, 5 bases at V and 1 base at J, with 5 bases in the middle. CDR3 protein: CASSGRTDTQYF. Here the CDR3 DNA reads TGTGCCAGCAGTGGTCGCACAGATACGCAGTATTTT.

This clonotype was detected ten times or more. The chain carries TRBV5-1 and TRBJ2-1; 7 bases line up with TRBD2. The CDR3 has 16 residues. V was pared by 0 bases and J by 2 bases, with 5 bases of the junction left unmatched. Germline-derived CDR1 and CDR2 are SGHRS and YFSETQ. CDR3 nucleotide sequence: TGCGCCAGCAGCTTGGTGGCTAGCGGAACCTACAATGAGCAGTTCTTC. Translated, it gives CASSLVASGTYNEQFF.

This clonotype was recorded many times. This chain uses TRBV5-1 with TRBJ2-7; D is unclear. This CDR3 has 15 residues. Trimming pared 3 bases from V and 0 bases from J, leaving 13 bases between. Per germline, CDR1 SGHRS and CDR2 YFSETQ. The CDR3 loop reads CASSSTFGNSYEQYF. In nucleotides, the CDR3 is TGCGCCAGCAGCTCTACTTTTGGGAACTCCTACGAGCAGTACTTC.

The table lists this clonotype with many counts. The chain is built from TRBV20-1 and TRBJ1-1; D remains unclear. The germline gives CDR1 DFQATT, CDR2 SNEGSKA (reference sequence). The CDR3 has 15 residues. Trimming shortened V by 3 bases and J by 0 bases, and 14 bases separated the two germline ends. This chain's CDR3 is CSARVRLRMNTEAFF. The CDR3 DNA sequence: TGCAGTGCTAGGGTGAGACTGAGGATGAACACTGAAGCTTTCTTT.

This clonotype was seen ten or more times. This rearrangement joins TRBV9 to TRBJ1-1, with 7 bases that match TRBD1. Trimming removed 0 bases from V and 4 bases from J; junction bases left unmatched: 6. The CDR3 contains 15 residues. Per the germline V gene, CDR1 is SGDLS and CDR2 is YYNGEE. DNA of the CDR3: TGTGCCAGCAGCGTAGTCCCAGGGGGAGGCACTGAAGCTTTCTTT. Protein product: CASSVVPGGGTEAFF.

The table lists this clonotype with a few counts. The chain has TRBV20-1 and TRBJ1-5, with D possibly being TRBD1 (5 bases). Germline V lookup: CDR1 DFQATT, CDR2 SNEGSKA (reference sequence). Deletions cut 0 bases from V and 7 bases from J, with 13 bases between. The CDR3 has 14 residues. Here the CDR3 reads CSARDSGQVQPQHF. For the CDR3, the DNA is TGCAGTGCTAGAGATTCGGGGCAGGTCCAGCCCCAGCATTTT.

This clonotype came up many times. The rearrangement links TRBV14 to TRBJ2-7; no firm D call. In germline, CDR1 is SGHDN, CDR2 FVKESK. This CDR3 is 13 amino acids long. The ends were cut back, 3 bases at V and 4 bases at J, with 10 bases in the middle. The CDR3 region has the DNA TGTGCCAGCAGCCAGGGGATGAGGTACGAGCAGTACTTC. It yields the protein CASSQGMRYEQYF.